The TCR beta chain under discussion was sequenced for a study of identical twins. Study conclusions and caveats: Invariant MAIT and iNKT cells are populations that could partly confound zero-insertion analyses. Sharing of beta out-of-frame sequences by twins showed a weaker excess.

This CDR3 has 13 amino acids. Trimming stripped 5 bases from V and 5 bases from J, with 10 bases between. After template switching added a universal primer site, the resulting cDNA carried unique molecular identifiers. TCRdb reanalysed the 5' RACE reads using MiXCR and keeps one entry per CDR3 protein. Of approximately 300,000 distinct CDR3 sequences in the sample, roughly 9% were seen once. This clonotype was seen many times. The antigen is not known. The sample was also linked to a second study, of yellow fever vaccine responses in identical twins. From that study: Twins' T cell vaccine responses reportedly looked partly convergent, partly personalized.

The receptor's source is a young woman in good health. The sequenced sample was CD8+ T cells sorted from blood. The chain carries TRBV12-3 or TRBV12-4 and TRBJ1-5, with TRBD1 as a possible D gene (5 bases). For the CDR3, the DNA is TGTGCCAGCAGTACAGGTTCGGATCAGCCCCAGCATTTT. Protein: CASSTGSDQPQHF.